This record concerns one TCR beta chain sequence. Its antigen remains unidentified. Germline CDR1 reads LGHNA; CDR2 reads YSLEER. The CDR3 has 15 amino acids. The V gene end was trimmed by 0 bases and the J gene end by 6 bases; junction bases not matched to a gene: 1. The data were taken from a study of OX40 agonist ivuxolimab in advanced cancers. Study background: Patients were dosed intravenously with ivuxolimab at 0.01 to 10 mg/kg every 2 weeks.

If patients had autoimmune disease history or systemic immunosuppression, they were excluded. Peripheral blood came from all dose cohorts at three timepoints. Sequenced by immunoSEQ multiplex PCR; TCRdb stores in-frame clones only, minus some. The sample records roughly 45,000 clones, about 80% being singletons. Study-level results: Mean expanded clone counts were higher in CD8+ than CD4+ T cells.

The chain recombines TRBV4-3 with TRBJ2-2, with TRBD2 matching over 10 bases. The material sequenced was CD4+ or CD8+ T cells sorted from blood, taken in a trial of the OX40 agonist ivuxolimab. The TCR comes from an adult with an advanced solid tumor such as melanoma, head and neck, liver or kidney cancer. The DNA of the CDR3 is TGCGCCAGCAGCCAAGAGCTAGCGGGAGCCGGGGAGCTGTTTTTT. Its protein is CASSQELAGAGELFF.